This paragraph covers one T cell receptor beta chain sequence. This clone was observed a few times. The antigen this receptor binds is unknown. Qualities for individual bases were not recorded, and no much larger clone is one base off. The data are from a study of beta chain features in type 1 diabetes (dated by TCRdb to 2016 to 2019). The study in broad terms: Patients and healthy donors did not differ in mean age, gender distribution, total cell number or subset yield. A total of roughly 98,000,000 sorted cells were examined across all samples, and RNA yield correlated strongly with the number of cells per subset. In the study, recently diagnosed type 1 diabetes patients and matched healthy donors were compared on the TCRB repertoires of their sorted circulating CD4+ T cell subsets. Naive and central memory subsets were obtained from all 30 or so donors, but regulatory and stem cell-like memory subsets were isolated from only 8 patients and roughly eight healthy donors. The research as a whole found: Because cDNA rather than genomic DNA was sequenced, highly expressing activated cells could have been over-represented, although no difference in activation and CD3 levels was found between groups. HLA sub-analyses involved small numbers of individuals, so any influence of HLA type on TCRB rearrangement remained unresolved. PCR might favor shorter templates, but patient and control samples were amplified and corrected together, so any skew would affect both groups equally. The naive, central memory and regulatory TCRB repertoires appeared to resemble one another more closely among patients than among healthy donors. At VDJ recombination sites, type 1 diabetes patients had fewer insertions and more deleted nucleotides, which implies abnormalities in thymic rearrangement. A moderate but significant shortening of TCRB CDR3 length was observed in type 1 diabetes patients in all four CD4+ subsets.

Each donor gave one peripheral blood draw, averaging roughly 100 mL, which was collected into heparinised tubes. A BD FACSAria II and a panel including CD45RO, CCR7, CD25, CD127, CD95 and CD27 were used to sort naive, central memory, regulatory and stem cell-like memory CD4+ T cells. All sorted populations exceeded 95% purity. PBMCs were separated immediately by Lymphoprep density gradient centrifugation and were stained directly, without being cultured. Samples were stained and sorted in pairs, with one healthy donor and one patient per experiment, so that batch effects were minimized. The entire amount of isolated RNA was reverse transcribed using the High Capacity cDNA Reverse Transcription Kit, so the sequenced TCRB transcripts were expressed ones. Naive, central memory and regulatory T cell samples underwent deep immunoSEQ sequencing, averaging roughly 3.4 million total reads per sample. Sorted cells were lysed in RLT buffer and RNA was extracted with DNase-treated RNeasy Micro or Mini kits, depending on cell number. To prevent cross-contamination, each cell subset was processed individually, whereas patient and healthy donor samples were processed jointly. TCRB sequences were amplified from cDNA with the immunoSEQ multiplex PCR, producing 87-bp fragments spanning the CDR3 region. Amplicons were sequenced on the Illumina HiSeq platform. Per the authors' processing: Synthetic template baselines were used to correct PCR bias computationally, reads within Hamming distance 2 were collapsed together, and singletons that could not be merged were discarded. Reads were aligned against IMGT so that V, D and J genes, CDR3 length and insertions or deletions at six rearrangement sites could be assigned. Within each subset, clonotype counts were normalized to sorted cell number, after which true diversity and Gini coefficients were computed with the tcR R package. The overlap coefficient, calculated on TCRB nucleotide sequences, was used to measure repertoire sharing. TCRdb's version of the immuneACCESS table is confined to in-frame rearrangements and falls short of the full clone set. An unresolved V gene accounts for under half of the shortfall where checked; the remainder is of unknown origin. D and trimming were read from the DNA, whereas the V and J calls and clone size are those reported in that table. Counted in this sample were more than 150,000 clones; more than 9.5% of them appeared once. Together, the top ten hold roughly 2% of the sample.

CDR1 and CDR2 are drawn from the germline V gene: SGDLS, YYNGEE. Trimming removed 1 base from V and 7 bases from J, leaving 6 bases between the germline ends. The cysteine opens and the phenylalanine closes a CDR3 of 12 amino acids. Left in the record is the CDR3 DNA by itself, 36 bases read in frame from the first base. The chain was built from TRBV9 and TRBJ2-4; perhaps TRBD2 is the D gene, with 5 bases matching. Material for sequencing was central memory CD4+ T cells from blood. The receptor comes from a man aged 18 to 35 in good health. This receptor has the CDR3 CASSVTGNIQYF. The nucleotide sequence reads as follows: TGTGCCAGCAGCGTAACGGGGAACATTCAGTACTTC.